The T cell receptor beta chain under discussion was sequenced for a study of T cell responses to AZD1222 COVID-19 vaccine. Whole-study results and caveats: Just 5 or 6 AZD1222 recipients tested seropositive at baseline. CD4 TCRs covered the whole spike, strongest at regions 160-218 and 743-854.

The length of the CDR3 is 13 residues. CDR1 and CDR2 from the germline V gene are KGHSH and LQKENI. Trimming took 3 bases from V and 5 from J; bases not matched to a gene: 0. Concerning this clone itself: Its antigen remains unidentified.

Sequencing was performed with immunoSEQ multiplex PCR; in TCRdb, only in-frame clones are kept and a portion is missing. The sample lists 95,000 to 150,000 clones, nearly 90% seen once, with 4% to 4.5% in the top ten. The sequencing here drew on peripheral blood, taken on day 0 of AZD1222 vaccination. This receptor was obtained from an adult in good health. The chain has TRBV18 and TRBJ1-5; 8 nucleotides line up with TRBD1. The CDR3 DNA reads as TGTGCCAGCTCACCGACAGGGGATCAGCCCCAGCATTTT. Its protein is CASSPTGDQPQHF. The whole variable domain, filled in from reference TRBV18 and TRBJ1-5, reads NAGVMQNPRHLVRRRGQEARLRCSPMKGHSHVYWYRQLPEEGLKFMVYLQKENIIDESGMPKERFSAEFPKEGPSILRIQQVVRGDSAAYFCASSPTGDQPQHFGDGTRLSIL.